This entry is about one T cell receptor (beta chain). The data were obtained in a study of T cells after somatic rescue of genetic block. The data were produced by immunoSEQ multiplex PCR, yet TCRdb's version contains in-frame clones alone and is incomplete. The data contain approximately 71,000 clones, less than 95% of them singletons. This CDR3 is 15 amino acids long. Germline loops: CDR1 KGHSH, CDR2 LQKENI. The trim removed 2 bases at V and 6 bases at J, leaving 8 bases unmatched. The specimen was peripheral blood mononuclear cells (PBMCs). The chain couples TRBV18 to TRBJ2-7; 9 bases are shared with TRBD1. This clonotype was sampled from a man between 40 and 49 years old. The CDR3 protein is CASSPSETGGREQYF. The CDR3, as DNA: TGTGCCAGCTCACCAAGCGAGACAGGGGGTCGCGAGCAGTACTTC.